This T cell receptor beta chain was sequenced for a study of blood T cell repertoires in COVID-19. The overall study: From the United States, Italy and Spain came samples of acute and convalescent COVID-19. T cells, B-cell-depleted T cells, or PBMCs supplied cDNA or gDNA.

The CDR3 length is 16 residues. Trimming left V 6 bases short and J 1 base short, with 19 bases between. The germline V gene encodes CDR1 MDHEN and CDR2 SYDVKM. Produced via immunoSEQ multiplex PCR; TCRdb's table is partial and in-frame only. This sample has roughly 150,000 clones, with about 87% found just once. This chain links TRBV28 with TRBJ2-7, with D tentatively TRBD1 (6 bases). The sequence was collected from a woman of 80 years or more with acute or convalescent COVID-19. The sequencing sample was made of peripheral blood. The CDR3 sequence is CASSPWTADFSYEQYF. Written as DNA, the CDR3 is TGTGCCAGCAGCCCTTGGACAGCCGATTTTTCCTACGAGCAGTACTTC.